What follows describes a single T cell receptor (beta chain). Each TCR cDNA molecule bore a unique molecular identifier. TCRdb re-derived calls from the 5' RACE reads in MiXCR, one entry per CDR3 protein. The profile shows some 55,000 distinct CDR3 sequences, roughly 5.9% of them singletons. Documented time point: sample taken at primary tumor resection. The donor population consisted of some 67 patients with untreated, early-stage non-small cell lung cancer. Unsorted samples of tumor, nontumor lung or frozen PBMC had their whole RNA sequenced. The CDR3 is 14 amino acids. Germline trimming cut 5 bases from V and 6 bases from J; bases unmatched to any gene: 5. CDR1 is SGHRS, CDR2 YFSETQ, per germline. These data come from a study of spatial heterogeneity in lung cancer.

Specimen: PBMCs, collected at surgery. This receptor was obtained from a female donor with early-stage non-small cell lung cancer. V is TRBV5-1 and J is TRBJ2-6; 7 bases match TRBD1. CDR3: CASRSGGEANVLTF. CDR3 sequence (DNA): TGCGCCAGCAGATCAGGGGGAGAGGCCAACGTCCTGACTTTC.